This T cell receptor (beta chain) derives from a study of shared clonotypes between healthy human individuals (dated by TCRdb to 2018 to 2021). For the wider study: A couple of women and a few men aged 18 to 49 years were included in the cohort. For each donor, CD4 naive and CD4 memory were each run on three plates, CD8 naive on two plates, and CD8 memory on one plate. To estimate repertoire size and how much clonotype sharing occurs between individuals, the study deeply sequenced the blood TCR repertoires of roughly 5 healthy adults. Different laboratories and diverse techniques were used to prepare libraries and sequence TCR repertoires, to increase sequencing depth and limit assay-specific biases. Between about 0.8 and 9 billion PBMCs per donor were obtained by leukapheresis.

For CDR1 and CDR2, the germline V gene lists SGHTA and FQGNSA. Measured from the cysteine to the phenylalanine, the CDR3 is 14 residues long. Left in the record is the CDR3 DNA by itself, 42 bases read in frame from the first base. The V end loses 6 bases and the J end loses 2 bases, and a stretch of 14 bases separates them. General conclusions and limits of the study: Even with the large sequencing depth, rarefaction of the sorted-subset datasets indicated that sequencing was incomplete. Naive subsets generally had larger estimated clonotype richness than memory subsets. Sampling was restricted to blood, and TCR repertoires in tissues likely differ from the TCR repertoires found in blood. Sharing across a handful of donors was observed for approximately 5% of naive CD4, 3% to 3.5% of naive CD8, around 2.5% of memory CD4, and over 0.3% of memory CD8 clonotypes. Based on pairwise subsampling, the degree of clonotype sharing among donors was expected to be affected by sequencing depth. Higher generation probabilities were observed for clonotypes shared by all four sorted-subset donors than for non-shared clonotypes. The small number of donors limited the genetic and exposure-history diversity represented.

Using the deep immunoSEQ assay, TCR CDR3 regions were amplified from genomic DNA by multiplex PCR. Extracted genomic DNA from each cell subset was distributed evenly across all wells of several immunoSEQ 96-well plates, and each plate was treated as a replicate. For sorted subsets, roughly 200 ng of genomic DNA, equivalent to 25,000 to 30,000 T cell genomes, went into each replicate PCR. Purified libraries were measured with a Qubit 3.0 fluorometer, size-checked on a Bioanalyzer 2100, and measured again with the KAPA Library Quantification kit. Every immunoSEQ 96-well plate was sequenced on a separate single-read 150-cycle Illumina NextSeq 550 flow cell. The source study handled its data this way. The immunoSEQ output contained only junctional sequences without quality scores, so filtering could not match that applied to full-length reads. Sequences were annotated with PyIR, a Python wrapper for IgBLAST v1.9, using IMGT germline references to assign V/J genes and CDR3. Reads were filtered out if the reads had weak V/J assignments (E-value above 1e-6), no CDR3, stop codons, out-of-frame junctions, or ambiguous translated residues. V3J clonotypes were defined by identical inferred V gene, J gene, and CDR3 amino acid sequence. To compute the percentage overlap between repertoires, the number of shared unique clonotypes was divided by the size of the smaller repertoire. Repertoire richness was assessed with RTK rarefaction, the Chao1 estimator, and Recon v2.1 estimates of unobserved clonotypes. For all TCRbeta clonotypes obtained by the gDNA method from a few donors, generation probabilities were computed with OLGA. Drawn from immuneACCESS, this table holds only the in-frame rearrangements with V and J called that TCRdb kept. Clones are partly lost; checked studies trace under half to an unresolved V gene and leave the rest unexplained. That table gives V, J and clone size, and the DNA gave D and trimming. The table for this sample lists under 1,100,000 clones; 75% to 80% of them were counted only once. The ten largest clonotypes hold roughly 0.62% of the sample.

Healthy HIV-negative adults with no recently reported acute infections or vaccinations were included as donors. Only Caucasian adults living in Nashville, Tennessee, USA were represented among the donors. CD4+ T cells were enriched by magnetic negative selection; naive cells were then positively selected on CD45RA, and the negative fraction formed the memory subset. Blood was collected by leukapheresis, and PBMCs were isolated by Ficoll-Histopaque density gradient centrifugation and then cryopreserved in liquid nitrogen vapor phase. Analytical flow cytometry was used to check the purity and quantity of every magnetically sorted T cell population. From each sorted fraction, genomic DNA was isolated and quantified by UV absorbance on a Nanodrop 2000c. As to this clone: Its antigen remains unidentified. Base qualities are missing; no much larger clone stands one base away.

Sequencing was done on a sample of memory CD4+ T cells from PBMCs. This specimen's cell subset or site label, per the study, means: CD45RA-negative fraction. The chain was built from TRBV7-2 and TRBJ2-7, with a weak D call of TRBD2 (6 bases match). This sequence originates from a man in his late teens or twenties in good health. Some clones in this sample may be carry-over from other donors' samples. The sequenced DNA is TGTGCCAGCAGGAAACGACTAGGGCCCTACGAGCAGTACTTC. Its protein reads: CASRKRLGPYEQYF.